The sequence of this T cell receptor (beta chain) was determined in a study of T cells in women clearing cervical HPV infection. Regarding the study as a whole: TRBV6-7 relative abundance averaged roughly 0.099% in cases and under 0.2% in controls. CIN3+ cases had significantly higher TCR richness than controls; evenness did not differ.

Trimming cost V 7 bases and J 0 bases, with 13 bases left between them. The V gene's germline CDR1 is WSHSY and CDR2 SAAADI. The CDR3 contains 14 residues. Here immunoSEQ multiplex PCR was the method, and the copy in TCRdb shows in-frame clones only, minus some. The table for this sample gives tens of thousands of clones. Turning to this clone: Its antigen is not known. The read is 3 residues too short to cover the CDR3 end, so that end is filled in from the germline J gene.

This TCR was recovered from a woman aged 18 to 75 with a cervical HPV16 infection that either progressed to CIN3+ or cleared (not recorded which). The sequenced material came from blood buffy coat. This chain connects TRBV10-2 to TRBJ2-7, with a weak D call TRBD1 (5 bases). The CDR3 protein is CASTQDTLSYEQYF. Incomplete CDR3 DNA: TGCGCCAGCACCCAGGACACCCTCTCCTACGAG.